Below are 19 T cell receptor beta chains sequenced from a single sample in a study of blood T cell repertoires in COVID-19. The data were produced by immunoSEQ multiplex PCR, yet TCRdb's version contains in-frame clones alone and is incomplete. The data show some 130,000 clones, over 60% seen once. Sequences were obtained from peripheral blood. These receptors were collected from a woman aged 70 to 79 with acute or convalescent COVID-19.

The chain's CDR3 is CASSLRGRQINPYEQYF. DNA for the CDR3: TGTGCCAGCAGTTTACGAGGTCGGCAGATAAATCCCTACGAGCAGTACTTC. The V and J genes are TRBV28 and TRBJ2-7; D remains ambiguous. V dropped 2 bases and J dropped 2 bases, with 19 bases sitting between them. Germline loops: CDR1 MDHEN, CDR2 SYDVKM. This CDR3 contains 17 residues.

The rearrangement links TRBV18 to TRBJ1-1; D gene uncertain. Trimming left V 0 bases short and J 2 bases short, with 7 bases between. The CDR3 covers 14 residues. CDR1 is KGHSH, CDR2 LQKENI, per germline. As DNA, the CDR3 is TGTGCCAGCTCACCACCTAGCACCAACACTGAAGCTTTCTTT. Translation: CASSPPSTNTEAFF.

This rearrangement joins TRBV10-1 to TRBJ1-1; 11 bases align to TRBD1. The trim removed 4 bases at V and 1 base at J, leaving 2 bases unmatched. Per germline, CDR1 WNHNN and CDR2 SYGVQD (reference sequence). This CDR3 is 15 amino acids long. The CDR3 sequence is CASSAGTGGNTEAFF. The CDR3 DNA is TGCGCCAGCAGTGCCGGGACAGGGGGGAACACTGAAGCTTTCTTT.

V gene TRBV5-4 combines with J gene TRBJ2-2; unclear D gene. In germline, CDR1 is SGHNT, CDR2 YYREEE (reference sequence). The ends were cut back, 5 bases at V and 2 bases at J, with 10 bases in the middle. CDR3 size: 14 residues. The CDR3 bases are TGTGCCAGCAGGCTAGAAGGCAACACCGGGGAGCTGTTTTTT. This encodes CASRLEGNTGELFF.

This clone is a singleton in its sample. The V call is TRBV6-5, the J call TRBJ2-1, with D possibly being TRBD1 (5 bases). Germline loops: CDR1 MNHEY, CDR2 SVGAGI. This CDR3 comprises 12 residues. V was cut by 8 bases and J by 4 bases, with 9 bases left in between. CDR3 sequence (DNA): TGTGCCAGCTCAAGGGGTTACAATGAGCAGTTCTTC. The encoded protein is CASSRGYNEQFF.

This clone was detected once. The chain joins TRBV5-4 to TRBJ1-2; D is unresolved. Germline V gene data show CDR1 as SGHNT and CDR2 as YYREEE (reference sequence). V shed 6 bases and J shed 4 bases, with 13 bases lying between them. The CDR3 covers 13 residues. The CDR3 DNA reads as TGTGCCAGCACGCCCGACGGGAGCTATGGCTACACCTTC. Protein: CASTPDGSYGYTF.

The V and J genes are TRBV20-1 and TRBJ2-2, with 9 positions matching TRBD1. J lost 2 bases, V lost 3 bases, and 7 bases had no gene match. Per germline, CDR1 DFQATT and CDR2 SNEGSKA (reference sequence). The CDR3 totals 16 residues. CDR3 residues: CSASVPGQGNTGELFF. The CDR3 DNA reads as TGCAGTGCTAGTGTACCGGGACAGGGAAACACCGGGGAGCTGTTTTTT.

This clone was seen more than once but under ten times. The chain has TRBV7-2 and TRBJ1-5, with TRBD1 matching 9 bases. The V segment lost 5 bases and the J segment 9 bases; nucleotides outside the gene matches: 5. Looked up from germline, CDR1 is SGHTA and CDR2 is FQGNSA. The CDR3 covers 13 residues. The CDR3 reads CASSPDRGGPQHF. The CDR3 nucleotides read TGTGCCAGCAGCCCGGACAGGGGAGGGCCCCAGCATTTT.

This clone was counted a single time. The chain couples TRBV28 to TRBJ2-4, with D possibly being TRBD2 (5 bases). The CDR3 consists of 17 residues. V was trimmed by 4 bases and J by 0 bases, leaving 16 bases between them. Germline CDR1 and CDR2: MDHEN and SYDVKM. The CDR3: CASSSPSEGKAKNIQYF. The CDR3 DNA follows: TGTGCCAGCAGTTCCCCATCCGAGGGAAAAGCCAAAAACATTCAGTACTTC.

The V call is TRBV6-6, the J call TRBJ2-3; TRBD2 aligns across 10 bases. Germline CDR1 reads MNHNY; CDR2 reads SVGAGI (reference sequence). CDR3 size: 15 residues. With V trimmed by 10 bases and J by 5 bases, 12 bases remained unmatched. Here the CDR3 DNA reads TGTGCCATCCTCGCAGCGGGGGGGAAGGTAGATACGCAGTATTTT. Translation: CAILAAGGKVDTQYF.

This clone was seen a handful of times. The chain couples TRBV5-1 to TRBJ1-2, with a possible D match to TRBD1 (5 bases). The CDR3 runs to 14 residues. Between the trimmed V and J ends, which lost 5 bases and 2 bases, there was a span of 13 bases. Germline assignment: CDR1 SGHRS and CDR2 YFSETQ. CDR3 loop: CASSPMGHNYGYTF. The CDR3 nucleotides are TGCGCCAGCAGTCCTATGGGGCACAACTATGGCTACACCTTC.

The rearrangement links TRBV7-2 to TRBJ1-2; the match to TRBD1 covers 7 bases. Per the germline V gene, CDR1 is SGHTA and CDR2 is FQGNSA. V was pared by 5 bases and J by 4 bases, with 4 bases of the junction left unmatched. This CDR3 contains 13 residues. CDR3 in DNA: TGTGCCAGCAGCCCAGGACAGGTCTATGGCTACACCTTC. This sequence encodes CASSPGQVYGYTF.

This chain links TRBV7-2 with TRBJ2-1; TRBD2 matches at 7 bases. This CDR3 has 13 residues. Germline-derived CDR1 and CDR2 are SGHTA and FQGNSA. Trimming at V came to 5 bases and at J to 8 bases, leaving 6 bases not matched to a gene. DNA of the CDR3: TGTGCCAGCAGCGTTACTAGCGCCCATGAGCAGTTCTTC. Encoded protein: CASSVTSAHEQFF.

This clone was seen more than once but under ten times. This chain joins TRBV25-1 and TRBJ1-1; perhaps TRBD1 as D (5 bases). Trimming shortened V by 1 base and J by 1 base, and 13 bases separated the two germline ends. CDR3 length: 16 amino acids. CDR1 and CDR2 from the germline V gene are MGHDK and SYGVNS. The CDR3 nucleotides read TGTGCCAGCAGTGAATTAGGAGGGACCTGGAACACTGAAGCTTTCTTT. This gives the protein CASSELGGTWNTEAFF.

The CDR3 DNA is TGTGCCAGCAGCTCTTCCCACCGGGACGAGCAGTACTTC. Translated: CASSSSHRDEQYF. V and J are TRBV11-2 and TRBJ2-7; no firm D call. The germline V and J ends were trimmed by 4 bases and 5 bases, with 12 bases remaining between them. This CDR3 is 13 amino acids long. Germline-derived CDR1 and CDR2 are SGHAT and FQNNGV.

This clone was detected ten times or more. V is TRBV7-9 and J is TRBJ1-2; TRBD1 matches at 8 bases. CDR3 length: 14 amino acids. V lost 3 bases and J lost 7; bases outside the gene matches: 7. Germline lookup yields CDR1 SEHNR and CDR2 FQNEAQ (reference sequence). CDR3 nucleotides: TGTGCCAGCAGCTTGGTGCAGGGGGCTGGTGGCTACACCTTC. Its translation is CASSLVQGAGGYTF.

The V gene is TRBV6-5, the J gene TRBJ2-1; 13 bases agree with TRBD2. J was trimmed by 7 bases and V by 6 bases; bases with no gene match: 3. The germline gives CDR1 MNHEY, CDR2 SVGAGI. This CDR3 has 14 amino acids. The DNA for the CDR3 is TGTGCCAGCAGGGGACTAGCGGGAAAGAATGAGCAGTTCTTC. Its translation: CASRGLAGKNEQFF.

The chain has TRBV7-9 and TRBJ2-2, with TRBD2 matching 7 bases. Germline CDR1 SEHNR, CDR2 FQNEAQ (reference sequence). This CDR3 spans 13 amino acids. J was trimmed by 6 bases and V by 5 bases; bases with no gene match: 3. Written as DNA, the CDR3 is TGTGCCAGCAGCCGACTAGCTTCCGGGGAGCTGTTTTTT. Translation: CASSRLASGELFF.

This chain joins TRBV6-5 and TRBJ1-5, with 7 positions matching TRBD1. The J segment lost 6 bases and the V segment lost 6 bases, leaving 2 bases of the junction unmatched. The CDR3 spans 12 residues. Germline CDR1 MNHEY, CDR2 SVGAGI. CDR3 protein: CASRTGVQPQHF. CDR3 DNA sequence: TGTGCCAGCAGAACAGGGGTTCAGCCCCAGCATTTT.